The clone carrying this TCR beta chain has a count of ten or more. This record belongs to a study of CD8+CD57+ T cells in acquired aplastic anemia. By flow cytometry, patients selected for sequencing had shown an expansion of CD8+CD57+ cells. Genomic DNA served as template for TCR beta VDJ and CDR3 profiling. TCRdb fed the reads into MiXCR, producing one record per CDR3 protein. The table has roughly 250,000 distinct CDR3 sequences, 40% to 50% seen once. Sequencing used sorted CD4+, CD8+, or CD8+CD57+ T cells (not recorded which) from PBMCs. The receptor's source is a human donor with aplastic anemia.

The CDR3 loop is CASSSGPTEAFF. CDR3 bases: TGCGCCAGCAGCTCAGGGCCCACTGAAGCTTTCTTT. The V gene is TRBV5-1, the J gene TRBJ1-1; maybe TRBD1 (5 bases). The CDR3 extends over 12 amino acids. V was shortened by 3 bases and J by 4 bases, with 7 bases between the two germline ends. The germline CDR1 and CDR2 sequences are SGHRS and YFSETQ.